This T cell receptor (beta chain) is drawn from a study of blood T cell repertoires in COVID-19. Study details: Acute and convalescent COVID-19 specimens originated in the United States, Italy and Spain.

The CDR3 totals 14 residues. Germline V CDR1 and CDR2: SGDLS, YYNGEE. V lost 2 bases and J lost 2, with 7 bases in between. Profiling relied on immunoSEQ multiplex PCR, and the TCRdb table lists in-frame clones only, not all of them. The sample comprises almost 35,000 clones, more than 90% of which are singletons, and around two fifths rests with the top ten. This clonotype was obtained from a man in his sixties with active or convalescent COVID-19. The sequencing sample was made of peripheral blood. The rearrangement links TRBV9 to TRBJ1-4; the D is unclear. The CDR3 is CASSVGGTNEKLFF. CDR3 DNA: TGTGCCAGCAGCGTTGGCGGCACTAATGAAAAACTGTTTTTT.